These 15 T cell receptor beta chains originate from one sample sequenced in a study of T cells in pancreatic ductal adenocarcinoma. Some clones are missing from TCRdb's copy, which holds only in-frame ones; the method was immunoSEQ multiplex PCR. The sample carries more than 85,000 clones, roughly 96% recorded once. The selected patients with pancreatic ductal adenocarcinoma had surgery but no neoadjuvant therapy. Input material: PBMCs. These receptors were obtained from a human donor with pancreatic ductal adenocarcinoma.

The V gene is TRBV29-1, the J gene TRBJ2-7, with TRBD1 identical over 11 bases. From germline, CDR1 is SQVTM and CDR2 ANQGSEA. V trimming: 3 bases; J trimming: 7 bases; junction bases outside the gene matches: 5. The CDR3 totals 13 residues. DNA of the CDR3: TGCAGCGTTGAGGACAGGGGGCCGGGGGAGCAGTACTTC. Protein sequence: CSVEDRGPGEQYF.

The chain has TRBV2 and TRBJ2-5; 8 nucleotides agree with TRBD1. V dropped 2 bases and J dropped 5; count of bases not matched to a gene: 4. In germline, CDR1 is SNHLY, CDR2 FYNNEI. The CDR3 has 14 amino acids. CDR3 nucleotide sequence: TGTGCCAGCAGTGAACGGAGGACAGGGGAGACCCAGTACTTC. Amino acids: CASSERRTGETQYF.

V is TRBV5-1 and J is TRBJ2-2; D is uncertain. V was clipped by 1 base and J by 4 bases, with 8 bases between them. Germline lookup yields CDR1 SGHRS and CDR2 YFSETQ. The CDR3 has 14 amino acids. The CDR3 loop reads CASSLSQFTGELFF. CDR3 nucleotide sequence: TGCGCCAGCAGCTTGTCCCAGTTCACCGGGGAGCTGTTTTTT.

V gene TRBV9 combines with J gene TRBJ2-3; D possibly corresponds to TRBD1 (6 bases). Between the trimmed V and J ends, which lost 2 bases and 9 bases, there was a span of 13 bases. CDR3 length: 13 amino acids. The germline gives CDR1 SGDLS, CDR2 YYNGEE. The CDR3 sequence is CASSVQGMTTQYF. CDR3 bases: TGTGCCAGCAGCGTCCAGGGGATGACAACGCAGTATTTT.

This clone was seen once. This rearrangement joins TRBV7-3 to TRBJ2-5, with 13 positions matching TRBD2. V lost 2 bases, J lost 7 bases, and 7 bases stayed unmatched. This CDR3 has 16 residues. Looked up from germline, CDR1 is SGHTA and CDR2 is FQGTGA. CDR3 region: CASSLDGTSGTRTQYF. Written as DNA, the CDR3 is TGTGCCAGCAGCTTAGACGGGACTAGCGGGACGCGGACCCAGTACTTC.

The CDR3 DNA follows: TGTGCCAGCAGTTCAACCAGACTAGCGGATACCTACGAGCAGTACTTC. As protein: CASSSTRLADTYEQYF. The V gene is TRBV27, the J gene TRBJ2-7; TRBD2 matches 9 bases. The CDR3 is 16 amino acids. Germline CDR1 and CDR2: MNHEY and SMNVEV (reference sequence). J gave up 2 bases and V 4 bases, and 9 bases lay outside the gene matches.

This chain links TRBV15 with TRBJ2-1; the D is unclear. Germline V gene data show CDR1 as LNHNV and CDR2 as YYDKDF (reference sequence). The ends were cut back, 3 bases at V and 4 bases at J, with 10 bases in the middle. The CDR3 is 14 amino acids. The CDR3 loop reads CATSRASSYNEQFF. DNA of the CDR3: TGTGCCACCAGCAGGGCCAGTTCTTACAATGAGCAGTTCTTC.

This clone was seen once. The chain employs TRBV11-2 and TRBJ2-7; TRBD1 aligns across 12 bases. The trim removed 1 base at V and 4 bases at J, leaving 11 bases unmatched. The CDR3 runs to 18 residues. CDR1 is SGHAT, CDR2 FQNNGV, per germline. Here the CDR3 DNA reads TGTGCCAGCAGCTTAGCACTTGTCCCGGGACAGGGGGCGTACGAGCAGTACTTC. This translates into CASSLALVPGQGAYEQYF.

The chain carries TRBV6-5 and TRBJ2-7, with 10 positions matching TRBD2. The CDR3 runs to 13 residues. The germline CDR1 and CDR2 sequences are MNHEY and SVGAGI. With 5 bases clipped from V and 2 bases from J, the junction kept 0 bases outside the gene matches. The chain's CDR3 is CASSLAGAYEQYF. The CDR3 region has the DNA TGTGCCAGCAGTCTAGCGGGAGCCTACGAGCAGTACTTC.

This chain joins TRBV4-2 and TRBJ2-7; 10 positions match TRBD1. The V gene's germline CDR1 is LGHNA and CDR2 YNFKEQ. V was clipped by 6 bases and J by 4 bases; unmatched bases: 6. This CDR3 is 14 amino acids long. The DNA for the CDR3 is TGTGCCAGCAGTCCTAGGACAGGGGGATACGAGCAGTACTTC. Its translation is CASSPRTGGYEQYF.

This chain connects TRBV28 to TRBJ2-7, with 7 bases matching TRBD1. The CDR3 is 14 amino acids. Germline V lookup: CDR1 MDHEN, CDR2 SYDVKM. V lost 4 bases to trimming and J lost 3 bases; unmatched junction nucleotides: 6. CDR3 region: CASSYRGRNYEQYF. DNA of the CDR3: TGTGCCAGCAGTTACAGGGGCCGGAACTACGAGCAGTACTTC.

The J gene is TRBJ2-6, the V gene TRBV18, with D maybe TRBD1 (6 bases). Germline V gives CDR1 KGHSH, CDR2 LQKENI. V gave up 3 bases and J gave up 0 bases, with 15 bases separating them. This CDR3 has 18 residues. The CDR3 protein is CASSPRTESSSGANVLTF. Here the CDR3 DNA reads TGTGCCAGCTCACCCAGGACAGAATCTAGCTCTGGGGCCAACGTCCTGACTTTC.

The J gene is TRBJ2-1, the V gene TRBV25-1, with 7 bases that match TRBD1. Germline assignment: CDR1 MGHDK and CDR2 SYGVNS. The length of the CDR3 is 13 residues. Trimming took 7 bases from V and 8 from J; bases not matched to a gene: 8. The CDR3 DNA follows: TGTGCCAGCACGGGACAGTGGATGGATGAGCAGTTCTTC. Translated, it gives CASTGQWMDEQFF. Filled out from reference TRBV25-1 and TRBJ2-1, the complete variable domain reads EADIYQTPRYLVIGTGKKITLECSQTMGHDKMYWYQQDPGMELHLIHYSYGVNSTEKGDLSSESTVSRIRTEHFPLTLESARPSHTSQYLCASTGQWMDEQFFGPGTRLTVL.

The V call is TRBV7-2, the J call TRBJ2-3; 12 bases line up with TRBD2. The V and J ends lost 3 bases and 2 bases, in that order; junction bases with no gene match: 3. The CDR3 contains 16 residues. The germline V gene encodes CDR1 SGHTA and CDR2 FQGNSA. CDR3: CASSFRLAGATDTQYF. In nucleotides, the CDR3 is TGTGCCAGCAGCTTCAGACTAGCGGGAGCCACAGATACGCAGTATTTT.

The chain recombines TRBV28 with TRBJ1-1; 8 bases map to TRBD1. This CDR3 comprises 16 residues. Germline CDR1 reads MDHEN; CDR2 reads SYDVKM. V lost 5 bases, J lost 1 base, and 9 bases stayed unmatched. DNA of the CDR3: TGTGCCAGCAGTCTACAGGGGGTTTCGGCGAACACTGAAGCTTTCTTT. This gives the protein CASSLQGVSANTEAFF.